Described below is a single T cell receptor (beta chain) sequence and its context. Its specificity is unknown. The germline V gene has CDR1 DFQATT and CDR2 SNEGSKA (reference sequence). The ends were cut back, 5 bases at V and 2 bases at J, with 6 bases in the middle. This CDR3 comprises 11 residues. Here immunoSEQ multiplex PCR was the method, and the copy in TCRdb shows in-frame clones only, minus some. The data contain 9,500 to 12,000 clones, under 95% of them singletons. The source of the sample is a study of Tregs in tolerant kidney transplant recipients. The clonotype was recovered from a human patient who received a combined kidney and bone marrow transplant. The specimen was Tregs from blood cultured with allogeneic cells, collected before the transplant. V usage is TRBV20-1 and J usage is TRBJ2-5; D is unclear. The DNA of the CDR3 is TGCAGTGCTCTAAAACAAGAGACCCAGTACTTC. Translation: CSALKQETQYF.